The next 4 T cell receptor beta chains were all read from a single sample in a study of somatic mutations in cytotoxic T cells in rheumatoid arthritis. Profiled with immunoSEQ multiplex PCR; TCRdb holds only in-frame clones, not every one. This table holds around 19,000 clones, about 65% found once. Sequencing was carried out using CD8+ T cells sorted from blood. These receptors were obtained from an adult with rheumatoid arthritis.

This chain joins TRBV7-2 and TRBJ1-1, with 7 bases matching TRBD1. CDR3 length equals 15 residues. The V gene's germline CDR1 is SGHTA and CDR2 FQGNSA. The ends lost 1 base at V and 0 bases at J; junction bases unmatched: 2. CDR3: CASSLEDRVNTEAFF. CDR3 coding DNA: TGTGCCAGCAGCTTAGAAGACAGGGTGAACACTGAAGCTTTCTTT. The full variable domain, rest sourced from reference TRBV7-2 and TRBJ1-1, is GAGVSQSPSNKVTEKGKDVELRCDPISGHTALYWYRQSLGQGLEFLIYFQGNSAPDKSGLPSDRFSAERTGGSVSTLTIQRTQQEDSAVYLCASSLEDRVNTEAFFGQGTRLTVV.

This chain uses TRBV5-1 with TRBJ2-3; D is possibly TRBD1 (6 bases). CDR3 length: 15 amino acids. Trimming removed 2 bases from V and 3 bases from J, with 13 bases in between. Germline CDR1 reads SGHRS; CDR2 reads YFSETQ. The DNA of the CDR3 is TGCGCCAGCAGCTTAAGGGGGAGCAGAACAGATACGCAGTATTTT. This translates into CASSLRGSRTDTQYF.

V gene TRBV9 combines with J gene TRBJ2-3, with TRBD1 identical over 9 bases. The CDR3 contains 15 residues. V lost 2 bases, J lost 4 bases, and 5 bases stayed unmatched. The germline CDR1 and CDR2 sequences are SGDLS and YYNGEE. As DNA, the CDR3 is TGTGCCAGCAGCGTCCGACAGGGGGTCCCAGATACGCAGTATTTT. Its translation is CASSVRQGVPDTQYF. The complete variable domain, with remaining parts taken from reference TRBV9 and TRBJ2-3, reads DSGVTQTPKHLITATGQRVTLRCSPRSGDLSVYWYQQSLDQGLQFLIQYYNGEERAKGNILERFSAQQFPDLHSELNLSSLELGDSALYFCASSVRQGVPDTQYFGPGTRLTVL.

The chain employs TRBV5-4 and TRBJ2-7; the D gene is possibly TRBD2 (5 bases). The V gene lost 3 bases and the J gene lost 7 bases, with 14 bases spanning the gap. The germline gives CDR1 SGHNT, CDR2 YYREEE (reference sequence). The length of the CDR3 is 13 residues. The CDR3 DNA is TGTGCCAGCAGCTGGAATGACGGGAAGGAGCAGTACTTC. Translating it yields CASSWNDGKEQYF.